This paragraph covers one T cell receptor beta chain sequence. This clone has just a few counts. The antigen it binds to is not known. It has no much larger one-base neighbor in the sample; base qualities were not kept. This entry belongs to a study of blood T cell repertoires in COVID-19 (dated by TCRdb to about 2020). Regarding the complete study: Collaborator samples came from the United States, Italy and Spain and covered acute and convalescent phases of COVID-19. The prospective study material was composed of cDNA or gDNA derived from T cells, B-cell-depleted T cells, or PBMCs. Deeply sampled blood TCRbeta repertoires from subjects exposed to, actively infected with, or recovered from COVID-19 were included in the dataset. The repertoires were released in a freely available public database intended as a resource for research on the immune response to SARS-CoV-2. Samples came from the ongoing ImmuneRACE study (first 160 participants) plus 1,254 subjects from 6 global collaborators. A de-identified subject ID, COVID-19 status, age in years and sex were almost always included in the sample metadata. Where available, HLA class I and class II types were obtained from metadata supplied by the sample provider rather than from assay-based typing.

The CDR3 holds 16 amino acids from the cysteine to the phenylalanine. The sequence is cut down to CDR3 DNA, 48 bases in frame from base 1. As encoded in the germline V gene, CDR1 is MDHEN while CDR2 is SYDVKM. V loses 4 bases at its end and J loses 6 bases; junction bases beyond the gene matches: 11. TCRbeta CDR3 regions were amplified from genomic DNA by means of the immunoSEQ Assay, a bias-controlled multiplex PCR. The paper's processing steps were these. Within the assay, amplification of reference gene primers was used to estimate how many nucleated cells each sample contained. Sequence reads were collapsed and filtered to measure the absolute abundance of every unique TCRbeta CDR3 rearrangement. For each sample, productive Simpson clonality was calculated as the square root of Simpson's diversity index across productive rearrangements. Drawn from immuneACCESS, this table holds only the in-frame rearrangements with V and J called that TCRdb kept. Clones are partly lost; checked studies trace under half to an unresolved V gene and leave the rest unexplained. V and J calls and clone size follow that table, whereas D and trimming were derived from the DNA. A total of tens of thousands of clones appear in this sample, around 89% of them only once. About a sixth of the sample lies in the top ten.

General conclusions and limits of the study: How much clinical and demographic metadata was included differed by source and by participant, and the metadata was provided uncurated.

The collaborating institutions used their own protocols to collect whole blood in K2EDTA tubes. For TCRbeta analysis, collaborators shipped samples as frozen whole blood, isolated PBMCs, or DNA extracted from either of those sample types. The receptor was derived from a man older than 75 with acute or convalescent COVID-19. The chain was built from TRBV28 and TRBJ2-3, with 9 central nucleotides matching TRBD2. Sequencing used peripheral blood. This receptor carries the CDR3 CASSSSGLARFDTQYF. The nucleotides are TGTGCCAGCAGTTCCTCCGGACTAGCGAGATTTGATACGCAGTATTTT.